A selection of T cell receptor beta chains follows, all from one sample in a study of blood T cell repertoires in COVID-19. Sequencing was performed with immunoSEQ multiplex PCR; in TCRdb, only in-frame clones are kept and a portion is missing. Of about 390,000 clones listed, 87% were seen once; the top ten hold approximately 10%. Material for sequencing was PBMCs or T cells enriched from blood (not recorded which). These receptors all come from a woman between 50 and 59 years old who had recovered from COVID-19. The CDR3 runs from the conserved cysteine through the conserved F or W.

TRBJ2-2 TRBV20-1 CSASQGQGTGELFF
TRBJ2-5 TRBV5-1 CASSLGAGQETQYF
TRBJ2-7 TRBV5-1 CASWSGQGKYEQYF
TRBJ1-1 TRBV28 CASSLRYEAFF
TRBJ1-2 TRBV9 CASSVADSFNYGYTF
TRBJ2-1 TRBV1 CTSTDTSGPYNEQFF
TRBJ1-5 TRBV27 CASSFRENQPQHF
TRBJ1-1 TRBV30 CAWSVSSEAFF
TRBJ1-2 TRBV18 CASSPPTGGYTF
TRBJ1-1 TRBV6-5 CASSYRGGPGEAFF
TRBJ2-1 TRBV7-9 CASSTYGGAGNEQFF
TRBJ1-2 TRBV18 CASSPSRGANYGYTF
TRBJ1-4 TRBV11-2 CASSLGQGGEKLFF
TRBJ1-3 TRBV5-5 CASSLLGPGNTIYF
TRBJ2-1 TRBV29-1 CSVEDLVIAGGNEQFF
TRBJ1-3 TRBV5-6 CASSVQGAGNTIYF
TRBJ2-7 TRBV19 CASSLTGRAYEQYF
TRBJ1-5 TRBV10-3 CATTRVLAQPQHF
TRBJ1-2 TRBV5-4 CASSFTTGIYGYTF
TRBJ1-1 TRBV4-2 CASRAGERMNTEAFF
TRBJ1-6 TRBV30 CAWSYFPNNSPLHF
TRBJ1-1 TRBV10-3 CAISETDKKNTEAFF
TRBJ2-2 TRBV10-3 CAIGETGSGELFF
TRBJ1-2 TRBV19 CASSTWAGYYYGYTF
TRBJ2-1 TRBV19 CASSIDYQGFNEQFF
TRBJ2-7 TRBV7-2 CASSSRGGGAYEQYF
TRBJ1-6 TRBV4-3 CASSQVSGNSPLHF
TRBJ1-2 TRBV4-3 CASSQDTTGGYGYTF
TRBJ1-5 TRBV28 CATSTWTGGNQPQHF
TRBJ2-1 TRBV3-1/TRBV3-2 CASSQVPRASGGAKNEQFF
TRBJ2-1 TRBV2 CASSEGSSGAYNEQFF
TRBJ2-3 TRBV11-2 CASSLTSGVVTDTQYF
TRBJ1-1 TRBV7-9 CASSSQGGGFTEAFF
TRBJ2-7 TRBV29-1 CSVEEQGNPEQYF
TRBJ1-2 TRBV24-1 CATSDTAGTGGGYTF
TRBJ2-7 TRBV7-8 CASSQGTVNYEQYF
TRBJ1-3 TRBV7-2 CASSSQPLRRSSGNTIYF
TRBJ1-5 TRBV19 CASADREGQPQHF
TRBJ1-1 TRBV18 CASSSGQNTEAFF
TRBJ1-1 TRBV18 CASSPSRVGEAFF
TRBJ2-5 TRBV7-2 CASSLGELETQYF
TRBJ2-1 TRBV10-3 CATGTGAYNEQFF
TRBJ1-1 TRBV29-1 CSVRTGTANTEAFF
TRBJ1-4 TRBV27 CASSPLQGAVSDWEKLFF
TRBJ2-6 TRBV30 CAWTGGANVLTF
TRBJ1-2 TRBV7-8 CASSPEKQDNRGENGYTF
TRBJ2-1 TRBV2 CASKQGYNEQFF
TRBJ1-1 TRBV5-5 CASTLWSDTEAFF